Listed below are T cell receptor beta chains from one sample, sequenced in a study of blood T cell repertoires in COVID-19. Produced via immunoSEQ multiplex PCR; TCRdb's table is partial and in-frame only. Counted here are 330,000 or so clones, about 90% occurring once; the ten biggest clones make up about 5%. The source material was PBMCs or T cells enriched from blood (not recorded which). The receptors derive from a man aged 25 to 40 who had recovered from COVID-19. Each CDR3 is given with its conserved first and last residue. D genes are given only for firm matches. Some rows mark clone size as missing; the rest say once, few, many or name a class of expanded clone.

D gene: NA; J gene: TRBJ1-2; V gene: TRBV6-5; clone size: NA; CDR3 DNA: TGTGCCAGCAGCCTCAGGGGAAGCTATGGCTACACCTTC; CDR3 protein: CASSLRGSYGYTF
D gene: TRBD1; J gene: TRBJ2-3; V gene: TRBV24-1; clone size: NA; CDR3 DNA: TGTGCCACCAGTGACCGAGACAGGACAGGGGGCTCTTATACGCAGTATTTT; CDR3 protein: CATSDRDRTGGSYTQYF
D gene: TRBD2; J gene: TRBJ2-1; V gene: TRBV7-2; clone size: NA; CDR3 DNA: TGTGCCAGCAGCCCGATGGGACTAGCGGGGGCTAATGAGCAGTTCTTC; CDR3 protein: CASSPMGLAGANEQFF
D gene: TRBD1; J gene: TRBJ2-7; V gene: TRBV24-1; clone size: NA; CDR3 DNA: TGTGCCACCGGGGACAGGGGGGGAGAGCAGTACTTC; CDR3 protein: CATGDRGGEQYF
D gene: TRBD1; J gene: TRBJ1-3; V gene: TRBV2; clone size: NA; CDR3 DNA: TGTGCCAGCGCCGGACAGGGTGGTGGAAACACCATATATTTT; CDR3 protein: CASAGQGGGNTIYF
D gene: NA; J gene: TRBJ2-4; V gene: TRBV10-2; clone size: NA; CDR3 DNA: TGCGCCAGCAGAACCCTCGGGGGCATTCAGTACTTC; CDR3 protein: CASRTLGGIQYF
D gene: TRBD1; J gene: TRBJ1-1; V gene: TRBV28; clone size: few; CDR3 DNA: TGTGCCAGCAGCCGGGGACAGGGGCCAAGCGCTGAAGCTTTCTTT; CDR3 protein: CASSRGQGPSAEAFF
D gene: TRBD1; J gene: TRBJ1-3; V gene: TRBV27; clone size: NA; CDR3 DNA: TGTGCCAGCAGTCCCCACCGGACAGGGTCTGGAAACACCATATATTTT; CDR3 protein: CASSPHRTGSGNTIYF
D gene: TRBD1; J gene: TRBJ2-5; V gene: TRBV16; clone size: NA; CDR3 DNA: TGTGCCAGCAGCCCGGACAGGACACGGACCCAGTACTTC; CDR3 protein: CASSPDRTRTQYF
D gene: TRBD1; J gene: TRBJ1-1; V gene: TRBV2; clone size: once; CDR3 DNA: TGTGCCAGCAGTACCGGACAGGGGTGGACTGAAGCTTTCTTT; CDR3 protein: CASSTGQGWTEAFF
D gene: NA; J gene: TRBJ2-7; V gene: TRBV10-3; clone size: few; CDR3 DNA: TGTGCCATCAGTGAGTCGCAGGATCACGAGCAGTACTTC; CDR3 protein: CAISESQDHEQYF
D gene: NA; J gene: TRBJ2-7; V gene: TRBV18; clone size: once; CDR3 DNA: TGTGCCAGCTCACCTCCAGGGGAACGCGAGCAGTACTTC; CDR3 protein: CASSPPGEREQYF
D gene: TRBD2; J gene: TRBJ2-3; V gene: TRBV11-2; clone size: few; CDR3 DNA: TGTGCCAGCAGCTTAGTTGGTGGACTAGCGGGGATGTATTTT; CDR3 protein: CASSLVGGLAGMYF
D gene: NA; J gene: TRBJ1-1; V gene: TRBV6-5; clone size: NA; CDR3 DNA: TGTGCCAGCAGCATAAAACCGGGACTCGAAGCTTTCTTT; CDR3 protein: CASSIKPGLEAFF
D gene: NA; J gene: TRBJ2-2; V gene: TRBV4-2; clone size: NA; CDR3 DNA: TGTGCCAGCAGCCCTGCAGTTGCGAACACCGGGGAGCTGTTTTTT; CDR3 protein: CASSPAVANTGELFF
D gene: NA; J gene: TRBJ1-2; V gene: TRBV9; clone size: NA; CDR3 DNA: TGTGCCAGCAGCGTAGGCAGGGGCTATGGCTACACCTTC; CDR3 protein: CASSVGRGYGYTF
D gene: TRBD2; J gene: TRBJ2-5; V gene: TRBV28; clone size: NA; CDR3 DNA: TGTGCCAGCAGCTCTTCCGGGACGGGCGGGGGAGAGACCCAGTACTTC; CDR3 protein: CASSSSGTGGGETQYF
D gene: TRBD1; J gene: TRBJ2-7; V gene: TRBV5-4; clone size: few; CDR3 DNA: TGTGCCAGCAGCTTACAGGGACAGGGCTACGAGCAGTACTTC; CDR3 protein: CASSLQGQGYEQYF
D gene: TRBD1; J gene: TRBJ2-6; V gene: TRBV2; clone size: NA; CDR3 DNA: TGTGCCAGCAGTTCGGGACAGGACAGCTCTGGGGCCAACGTCCTGACTTTC; CDR3 protein: CASSSGQDSSGANVLTF
D gene: NA; J gene: TRBJ2-7; V gene: TRBV13; clone size: NA; CDR3 DNA: TGTGCCAGCAGCTCGGACAGTGGGTACGAGCAGTACTTC; CDR3 protein: CASSSDSGYEQYF
D gene: TRBD1; J gene: TRBJ2-2; V gene: TRBV19; clone size: NA; CDR3 DNA: TGTGCCAGTAGTAGAGGGACAGAACTCAACACCGGGGAGCTGTTTTTT; CDR3 protein: CASSRGTELNTGELFF
D gene: TRBD2; J gene: TRBJ2-7; V gene: TRBV28; clone size: NA; CDR3 DNA: TGTGCCAGCAGTTTCCCACTCTGGACTAGCGGGGGGTCAAGCTCCTACGAGCAGTACTTC; CDR3 protein: CASSFPLWTSGGSSSYEQYF
D gene: NA; J gene: TRBJ1-6; V gene: TRBV10-2; clone size: few; CDR3 DNA: TGCGCCAGCCGCGGAGACAGCTCCTATAATTCACCCCTCCACTTT; CDR3 protein: CASRGDSSYNSPLHF
D gene: TRBD1; J gene: TRBJ2-6; V gene: TRBV5-1; clone size: NA; CDR3 DNA: TGCGCCAGCGCTGAGGACAGGGGTCTCCCTGGGGCCAACGTCCTGACTTTC; CDR3 protein: CASAEDRGLPGANVLTF
D gene: NA; J gene: TRBJ2-1; V gene: TRBV6-7; clone size: NA; CDR3 DNA: TGTGCCAGCAGTAGGGGGGACAGCGCCTACAATGAGCAGTTCTTC; CDR3 protein: CASSRGDSAYNEQFF
D gene: TRBD2; J gene: TRBJ2-3; V gene: TRBV2; clone size: NA; CDR3 DNA: TGTGCCAGCAGTCCCGGGACTAGCAGAACAGATACGCAGTATTTT; CDR3 protein: CASSPGTSRTDTQYF
D gene: TRBD2; J gene: TRBJ2-7; V gene: TRBV2; clone size: NA; CDR3 DNA: TGTGCCAGCAGGGGACTAGCTAGATACGAGCAGTACTTC; CDR3 protein: CASRGLARYEQYF
D gene: NA; J gene: TRBJ1-3; V gene: TRBV28; clone size: NA; CDR3 DNA: TGTGCCAGCAGGGGCGCAAACACCATATATTTT; CDR3 protein: CASRGANTIYF
D gene: TRBD2; J gene: TRBJ2-3; V gene: TRBV6-8; clone size: NA; CDR3 DNA: TGTGCCAGCAGCTGGACTAGCGGGGGGGTTGGGGGCACAGATACGCAGTATTTT; CDR3 protein: CASSWTSGGVGGTDTQYF
D gene: TRBD1; J gene: TRBJ1-2; V gene: TRBV25-1; clone size: NA; CDR3 DNA: TGTGCCAGCAGTGGTGGGACAGAGGGCTACACCTTC; CDR3 protein: CASSGGTEGYTF
D gene: NA; J gene: TRBJ1-5; V gene: TRBV6-1; clone size: once; CDR3 DNA: TGTGCCAGCAGTGGACGTACTAATAGCAATCAGCCCCAGCATTTT; CDR3 protein: CASSGRTNSNQPQHF
D gene: TRBD1; J gene: TRBJ2-1; V gene: TRBV11-3; clone size: NA; CDR3 DNA: TGTGCCAGCAGCCCCTCCTCCCGGGACAGAACCTACAATGAGCAGTTCTTC; CDR3 protein: CASSPSSRDRTYNEQFF
D gene: NA; J gene: TRBJ2-3; V gene: TRBV10-1; clone size: NA; CDR3 DNA: TGCGCCAGCAGTCTTGGTGTCGGGGTTCCTCCCGTTCTGTTT; CDR3 protein: CASSLGVGVPPVLF
D gene: NA; J gene: TRBJ2-1; V gene: TRBV24-1; clone size: few; CDR3 DNA: TGTGCCACCAGTGATTTGAACGGGGGTGGCGATGAGCAGTTCTTC; CDR3 protein: CATSDLNGGGDEQFF
D gene: NA; J gene: TRBJ2-1; V gene: TRBV24-1; clone size: NA; CDR3 DNA: TGTGCCACAGAGGGTGGCAATGAGCAGTTCTTC; CDR3 protein: CATEGGNEQFF
D gene: NA; J gene: TRBJ1-2; V gene: TRBV5-1; clone size: NA; CDR3 DNA: TGCGCCAGCAGCTTGGGGGCATATGGCTACACCTTC; CDR3 protein: CASSLGAYGYTF
D gene: TRBD1; J gene: TRBJ1-1; V gene: TRBV5-4; clone size: NA; CDR3 DNA: TGTGCCAGCAACTTCAGGGGGATGAACACTGAAGCTTTCTTT; CDR3 protein: CASNFRGMNTEAFF
D gene: NA; J gene: TRBJ2-7; V gene: TRBV3-1/TRBV3-2; clone size: NA; CDR3 DNA: TGTGCCAGCCAGGGGATCGAAGATCGCGGCTACGAGCAGTACTTC; CDR3 protein: CASQGIEDRGYEQYF
D gene: NA; J gene: TRBJ2-7; V gene: TRBV2; clone size: many; CDR3 DNA: TGTGCCAGCAGTGAGGACAGATCAAAATTCTACGAGCAGTACTTC; CDR3 protein: CASSEDRSKFYEQYF
D gene: NA; J gene: TRBJ2-1; V gene: TRBV12-5; clone size: NA; CDR3 DNA: TGTGCTAGTGGCCCCGGCTACAATGAGCAGTTCTTC; CDR3 protein: CASGPGYNEQFF
D gene: NA; J gene: TRBJ2-5; V gene: TRBV19; clone size: NA; CDR3 DNA: TGTGCCAGTAGTACGATAAACGGGGGAGAGACCCAGTACTTC; CDR3 protein: CASSTINGGETQYF
D gene: NA; J gene: TRBJ1-5; V gene: TRBV6-5; clone size: NA; CDR3 DNA: TGTGCCAGCAGTTACTCTTCAGGGTTACATCAGCCCCAGCATTTT; CDR3 protein: CASSYSSGLHQPQHF
D gene: NA; J gene: TRBJ2-7; V gene: TRBV6-2/TRBV6-3; clone size: NA; CDR3 DNA: TGTGCCAGCAGTTACTCGAAACTGAGTTCCGAGCAGTACTTC; CDR3 protein: CASSYSKLSSEQYF
D gene: TRBD2; J gene: TRBJ2-3; V gene: TRBV11-3; clone size: once; CDR3 DNA: TGTGCCAGCAGCTTAGAGTTGGGTCTAGCGGGGACACCCCAAATCACAGATACGCAGTATTTT; CDR3 protein: CASSLELGLAGTPQITDTQYF
D gene: NA; J gene: TRBJ2-7; V gene: TRBV10-2; clone size: NA; CDR3 DNA: TGCGCCAGCACCCCTAGCGTAAGCTCCTACGAGCAGTACTTC; CDR3 protein: CASTPSVSSYEQYF
D gene: TRBD2; J gene: TRBJ2-1; V gene: TRBV7-9; clone size: NA; CDR3 DNA: TGTGCCAGCAGCTTCGTGTCCTTGGCTAGCGGGGGGCAGGATGAGCAGTTCTTC; CDR3 protein: CASSFVSLASGGQDEQFF
D gene: TRBD1; J gene: TRBJ1-3; V gene: TRBV9; clone size: NA; CDR3 DNA: TGTGCCAGCAACACCCGCCCCGGACAGGGGGACTCTGGAAACACCATATATTTT; CDR3 protein: CASNTRPGQGDSGNTIYF
D gene: NA; J gene: TRBJ1-1; V gene: TRBV6-2/TRBV6-3; clone size: NA; CDR3 DNA: TGTGCCAGCAGTTACAGGGGGGGTGAAGGGACTGAAGCTTTCTTT; CDR3 protein: CASSYRGGEGTEAFF
D gene: TRBD1; J gene: TRBJ1-1; V gene: TRBV3-1/TRBV3-2; clone size: NA; CDR3 DNA: TGTGCCAGCAGCCCAGGACAGGGAAGGGGTTCGCACACTGAAGCTTTCTTT; CDR3 protein: CASSPGQGRGSHTEAFF
D gene: NA; J gene: TRBJ1-2; V gene: TRBV30; clone size: NA; CDR3 DNA: TGTGCCTGGAGTGGTTTCGGGGGGCCAAACTATGGCTACACCTTC; CDR3 protein: CAWSGFGGPNYGYTF
D gene: TRBD1; J gene: TRBJ2-5; V gene: TRBV19; clone size: NA; CDR3 DNA: TGTGCCAGTACCAGAAACAGGGGGGCGCAAGAGACCCAGTACTTC; CDR3 protein: CASTRNRGAQETQYF
D gene: TRBD2; J gene: TRBJ2-1; V gene: TRBV28; clone size: NA; CDR3 DNA: TGTGCCAGCAGTCCCCGACTAGCGGGGGAGAAAAACAATGAGCAGTTCTTC; CDR3 protein: CASSPRLAGEKNNEQFF
D gene: NA; J gene: TRBJ2-7; V gene: TRBV19; clone size: once; CDR3 DNA: TGTGCCAGTAGTATCGGGGGGCGCGGAAACGAGCAGTACTTC; CDR3 protein: CASSIGGRGNEQYF